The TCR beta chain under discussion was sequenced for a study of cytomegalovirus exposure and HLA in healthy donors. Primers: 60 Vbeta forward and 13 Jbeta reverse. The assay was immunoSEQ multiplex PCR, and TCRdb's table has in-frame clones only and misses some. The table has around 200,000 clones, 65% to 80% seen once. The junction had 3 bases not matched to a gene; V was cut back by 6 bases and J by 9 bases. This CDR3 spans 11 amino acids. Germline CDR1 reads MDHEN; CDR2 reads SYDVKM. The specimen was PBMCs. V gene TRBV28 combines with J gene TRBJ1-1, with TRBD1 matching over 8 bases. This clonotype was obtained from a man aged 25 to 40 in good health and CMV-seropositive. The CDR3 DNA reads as TGTGCCAGCAGCCGGGACAGGAAAGCTTTCTTT. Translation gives CASSRDRKAFF.